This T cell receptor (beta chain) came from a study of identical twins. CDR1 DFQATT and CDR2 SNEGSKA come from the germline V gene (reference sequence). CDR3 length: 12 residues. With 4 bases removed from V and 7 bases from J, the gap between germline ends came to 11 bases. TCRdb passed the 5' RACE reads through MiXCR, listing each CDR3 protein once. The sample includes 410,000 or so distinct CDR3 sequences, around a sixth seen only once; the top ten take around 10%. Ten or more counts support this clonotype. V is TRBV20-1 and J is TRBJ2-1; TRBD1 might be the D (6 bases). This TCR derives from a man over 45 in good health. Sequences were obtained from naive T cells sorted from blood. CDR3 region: CSAKTGQNEQFF. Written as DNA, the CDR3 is TGCAGTGCTAAAACAGGACAGAATGAGCAGTTCTTC.